These 26 T cell receptor beta chains came from one sample sequenced in a study of cytotoxic CD8 clonotypes in ibrutinib-treated CLL. Produced via immunoSEQ multiplex PCR; TCRdb's table is partial and in-frame only. The repertoire includes some 98,000 clones, around 80% of them detected once, and 25% to 40% sits in the top ten. This material consisted of PBMCs, taken after 12 months of ibrutinib treatment. These receptors were taken from a human donor with chronic lymphocytic leukemia.

V gene TRBV5-1 combines with J gene TRBJ2-3; D call uncertain. V lost 0 bases to trimming and J lost 1 base, with 9 bases between them. Per germline, CDR1 SGHRS and CDR2 YFSETQ. The CDR3 is 15 amino acids. CDR3 sequence: CASSLVTYRTDTQYF. CDR3 coding DNA: TGCGCCAGCAGCTTGGTCACGTACCGCACAGATACGCAGTATTTT.

The chain carries TRBV7-6 and TRBJ1-4; D might be TRBD1 (6 bases). V was shortened by 5 bases and J by 7 bases, with 20 bases between the two germline ends. From germline, CDR1 is SGHVS and CDR2 FNYEAQ. The CDR3 extends over 16 amino acids. The CDR3 loop reads CASSRAGTPMGEKLFF. CDR3 bases: TGTGCCAGCAGCCGAGCCGGGACACCAATGGGTGAAAAACTGTTTTTT. Filled out from reference TRBV7-6 and TRBJ1-4, the complete variable domain reads GAGVSQSPRYKVTKRGQDVALRCDPISGHVSLYWYRQALGQGPEFLTYFNYEAQQDKSGLPNDRFSAERPEGSISTLTIQRTEQRDSAMYRCASSRAGTPMGEKLFFGSGTQLSVL.

This chain uses TRBV9 with TRBJ2-1, with 9 bases aligning to TRBD1. Germline CDR1 SGDLS, CDR2 YYNGEE. The CDR3 has 15 amino acids. After removal of 4 bases from V and 5 bases from J, the junction contained 7 bases not matched to a gene. CDR3 sequence: CASSPRDRDHNEQFF. The CDR3 region has the DNA TGTGCCAGCAGCCCCCGGGACAGGGACCACAATGAGCAGTTCTTC.

CDR3: CASSGILNTEAFF. CDR3 coding DNA: TGTGCCAGCAGCGGGATCTTGAACACTGAAGCTTTCTTT. This rearrangement joins TRBV7-2 to TRBJ1-1; D is ambiguous. With 5 bases removed from V and 0 bases from J, the gap between germline ends came to 7 bases. Germline V gene lookup returns CDR1 SGHTA and CDR2 FQGNSA. This CDR3 is built from 13 residues.

The gene calls are TRBV29-1 and TRBJ2-1, with 8 nucleotides matching TRBD2. Per the germline V gene, CDR1 is SQVTM and CDR2 is ANQGSEA. The CDR3 consists of 14 residues. V lost 4 bases and J lost 7; bases outside the gene matches: 9. CDR3 residues: CSVVTSRGGNEQFF. The CDR3 DNA reads as TGCAGCGTTGTGACTAGTCGGGGGGGAAATGAGCAGTTCTTC.

The chain has TRBV5-1 and TRBJ2-3; weak D call: TRBD2 (5 bases). V was clipped by 1 base and J by 5 bases, with 8 bases between them. The germline V gene encodes CDR1 SGHRS and CDR2 YFSETQ. The CDR3 is 13 amino acids. DNA for the CDR3: TGCGCCAGCAGCTTGATAGGAGGAGATACGCAGTATTTT. As protein: CASSLIGGDTQYF.

The CDR3 DNA is TGTGCCACCAGCAGAGGGACTAGCGGGGGGGATTATACGCAGTATTTT. Residues: CATSRGTSGGDYTQYF. The gene calls are TRBV15 and TRBJ2-3, with 15 bases aligning to TRBD2. Per the germline V gene, CDR1 is LNHNV and CDR2 is YYDKDF (reference sequence). Trimming cost V 1 base and J 7 bases; bases outside gene matches: 3. The CDR3 is 16 residues long.

This clone was seen a handful of times. V is TRBV5-1 and J is TRBJ1-2, with TRBD1 matching over 9 bases. Germline loops: CDR1 SGHRS, CDR2 YFSETQ. The CDR3 totals 17 residues. The trim removed 0 bases at V and 7 bases at J, leaving 13 bases unmatched. In DNA, the CDR3 is TGCGCCAGCAGCTTGGGGTCAACGGGACAGGGAGGAAGTGGCTACACCTTC. Protein product: CASSLGSTGQGGSGYTF.

The chain employs TRBV2 and TRBJ1-1, with D maybe TRBD1 (5 bases). The V gene lost 3 bases and the J gene lost 5 bases, with 13 bases spanning the gap. This CDR3 is 14 amino acids long. Germline V CDR1 and CDR2: SNHLY, FYNNEI. The CDR3 spells CASSDRGVGTEAFF. CDR3 DNA sequence: TGTGCCAGCAGTGATCGGGGGGTTGGGACTGAAGCTTTCTTT. Using reference TRBV2 and TRBJ1-1 for the parts outside the CDR3, the full variable domain is EPEVTQTPSHQVTQMGQEVILRCVPISNHLYFYWYRQILGQKVEFLVSFYNNEISEKSEIFDDQFSVERPDGSNFTLKIRSTKLEDSAMYFCASSDRGVGTEAFFGQGTRLTVV.

The chain carries TRBV5-1 and TRBJ1-1, with D uncertain. The V and J ends lost 5 bases and 1 base respectively, with 9 bases between them. Germline V gene sequence: CDR1 SGHRS, CDR2 YFSETQ. This CDR3 is built from 13 residues. CDR3 residues: CASRSAANTEAFF. CDR3 coding DNA: TGCGCCAGCAGGTCTGCTGCGAACACTGAAGCTTTCTTT.

The DNA of the CDR3 is TGTGCCAGCAGCTTGGACAGGGGTATTGGCAATCAGCCCCAGCATTTT. It specifies CASSLDRGIGNQPQHF. The rearrangement joins TRBV5-8 to TRBJ1-5; TRBD1 matches 7 bases. CDR1 is SGHTS, CDR2 YDEGEE, per germline. The CDR3 is made up of 16 amino acids. Trimming cost V 0 bases and J 2 bases; bases outside gene matches: 5.

The chain carries TRBV19 and TRBJ1-6, with 9 nucleotides matching TRBD1. V was clipped by 5 bases and J by 7 bases; unmatched bases: 6. CDR1 and CDR2 from the germline V gene are LNHDA and SQIVND (reference sequence). CDR3 size: 15 residues. In nucleotides, the CDR3 is TGTGCCAGTAGTCTAGGACAGGGGAACAATTCACCCCTCCACTTT. Amino acids: CASSLGQGNNSPLHF.

The gene calls are TRBV14 and TRBJ1-6; D gene unclear. The V end was cut by 1 base, the J end by 7 bases, with 14 bases between. CDR3 length: 16 amino acids. Germline V gives CDR1 SGHDN, CDR2 FVKESK. This CDR3 reads CASSQGTPTGNSPLHF. As DNA, the CDR3 is TGTGCCAGCAGCCAAGGTACCCCCACGGGGAATTCACCCCTCCACTTT.

V gene TRBV11-1 combines with J gene TRBJ2-5; 14 bases are a match to TRBD2. CDR1 is SGHAT and CDR2 is FQDESV in the germline V gene (reference sequence). After removal of 1 base from V and 3 bases from J, the junction contained 1 base not matched to a gene. This CDR3 comprises 16 residues. The CDR3 is CASSLGTSGGKETQYF. CDR3 coding DNA: TGTGCCAGCAGCTTAGGGACTAGCGGGGGGAAAGAGACCCAGTACTTC. The complete variable domain, with remaining parts taken from reference TRBV11-1 and TRBJ2-5, reads EAEVAQSPRYKITEKSQAVAFWCDPISGHATLYWYRQILGQGPELLVQFQDESVVDDSQLPKDRFSAERLKGVDSTLKIQPAELGDSAMYLCASSLGTSGGKETQYFGPGTRLLVL.

The chain uses TRBV5-6 and TRBJ2-2; 12 nucleotides match TRBD2. The V gene's germline CDR1 is SGHDT and CDR2 YYEEEE. Trimming cost V 3 bases and J 4 bases; bases outside gene matches: 4. The CDR3 loop spans 16 amino acids. The CDR3 loop reads CASSSLAGGTTGELFF. The CDR3 DNA sequence: TGTGCCAGCAGCTCCCTAGCGGGGGGGACCACCGGGGAGCTGTTTTTT.

The chain couples TRBV30 to TRBJ1-1; perhaps TRBD1 as D (6 bases). CDR1 and CDR2 (germline): GTSNPN, SVGIG (reference sequence). Trimming took 3 bases from V and 7 from J, leaving 15 bases between them. The CDR3 runs 13 residues. The CDR3 loop reads CAWRRGGGGEAFF. CDR3 in DNA: TGTGCCTGGAGGCGGGGGGGAGGGGGTGAAGCTTTCTTT.

V usage is TRBV4-1 and J usage is TRBJ2-3; 11 bases agree with TRBD2. J gave up 5 bases and V 4 bases, and 8 bases lay outside the gene matches. From germline, CDR1 is MGHRA and CDR2 YSYEKL. The CDR3 has 16 residues. CDR3 DNA sequence: TGCGCCAGCAGCCCCTCTGGTAGCGGGGGGGTAGATACGCAGTATTTT. Translation: CASSPSGSGGVDTQYF.

The count of this clone is one. The chain is built from TRBV5-4 and TRBJ2-1, with 8 positions matching TRBD1. The CDR3 consists of 16 residues. V trimming: 3 bases; J trimming: 2 bases; junction bases outside the gene matches: 7. Germline CDR1 is SGHNT and CDR2 is YYREEE (reference sequence). CDR3 protein: CASSSRQGHTYNEQFF. As DNA, the CDR3 is TGTGCCAGCAGCTCCCGACAGGGGCATACCTACAATGAGCAGTTCTTC.

This rearrangement joins TRBV7-2 to TRBJ1-1; D gene uncertain. V lost 1 base and J 1 base, leaving 22 bases between the germline ends. The germline V gene has CDR1 SGHTA and CDR2 FQGNSA. The CDR3 runs to 19 residues. The CDR3 region is CASSLGSGLGWSKNTEAFF. The CDR3 DNA follows: TGTGCCAGCAGCTTAGGAAGTGGGCTGGGTTGGTCAAAGAACACTGAAGCTTTCTTT.

The rearrangement links TRBV6-5 to TRBJ2-5, with 8 bases matching TRBD1. This CDR3 is 13 amino acids long. V was clipped by 5 bases and J by 4 bases; unmatched bases: 3. Germline V lookup: CDR1 MNHEY, CDR2 SVGAGI. The CDR3 reads CASSTGTGETQYF. The CDR3 region has the DNA TGTGCCAGCAGTACCGGGACAGGAGAGACCCAGTACTTC.

This clone was found a few times. V is TRBV11-3 and J is TRBJ1-6, with D possibly TRBD1 on 6 matching bases. This CDR3 is built from 15 residues. Germline lookup yields CDR1 SGHNT and CDR2 YENEEA. V lost 5 bases and J lost 10, with 18 bases in between. DNA for the CDR3: TGTGCCAGCAGCGCGAGAAACAGGGTATACTCACCCCTCCACTTT. Protein sequence: CASSARNRVYSPLHF.

This sequence joins TRBV5-1 and TRBJ2-4, with D maybe TRBD1 (6 bases). Germline V gene lookup returns CDR1 SGHRS and CDR2 YFSETQ. CDR3 size: 16 residues. Trimming left V 0 bases short and J 8 bases short, with 18 bases between. The CDR3 bases are TGCGCCAGCAGCTTGGGCAGACAGGTCGAATGGGACATTCAGTACTTC. Protein product: CASSLGRQVEWDIQYF.

This chain joins TRBV28 and TRBJ2-5; the match to TRBD2 covers 7 bases. The CDR3 contains 15 residues. Germline values: CDR1 MDHEN, CDR2 SYDVKM. Trimming took 4 bases from V and 4 from J; bases not matched to a gene: 9. CDR3 in amino acids: CASSSSGTNIETQYF. CDR3 nucleotides: TGTGCCAGCAGTTCCTCCGGGACTAATATAGAGACCCAGTACTTC. Looking up the rest from reference TRBV28 and TRBJ2-5 gives the full variable domain: DVKVTQSSRYLVKRTGEKVFLECVQDMDHENMFWYRQDPGLGLRLIYFSYDVKMKEKGDIPEGYSVSREKKERFSLILESASTNQTSMYLCASSSSGTNIETQYFGPGTRLLVL.

V and J are TRBV6-1 and TRBJ2-7, with D tentatively TRBD1 (6 bases). The V end was cut by 7 bases, the J end by 6 bases, with 22 bases between. Germline CDR1 MNHNS, CDR2 SASEGT. The CDR3 loop spans 15 amino acids. CDR3 sequence reads: CASTRSPREGGEQYF. In DNA form, the CDR3 reads TGTGCCAGCACAAGAAGCCCCAGGGAAGGGGGCGAGCAGTACTTC.

The chain couples TRBV7-2 to TRBJ2-5; no clear D gene. Germline V gene sequence: CDR1 SGHTA, CDR2 FQGNSA. The ends were cut back, 1 base at V and 5 bases at J, with 8 bases in the middle. The CDR3 has 13 residues. In nucleotides, the CDR3 is TGTGCCAGCAGCTTAGAATTGGTGGAGACCCAGTACTTC. It encodes CASSLELVETQYF. The full variable domain, its missing parts supplied by reference TRBV7-2 and TRBJ2-5, is GAGVSQSPSNKVTEKGKDVELRCDPISGHTALYWYRQSLGQGLEFLIYFQGNSAPDKSGLPSDRFSAERTGGSVSTLTIQRTQQEDSAVYLCASSLELVETQYFGPGTRLLVL.

This chain links TRBV7-8 with TRBJ1-2, with TRBD1 identical over 7 bases. Germline CDR1 and CDR2: SGHVS and FQNEAQ. Trimming removed 2 bases from V and 3 bases from J; junction bases left unmatched: 12. There are 17 residues in the CDR3. In DNA form, the CDR3 reads TGTGCCAGCAGCTTATTAGGGGGCGGCCCGGTGGACTATGGCTACACCTTC. Translated, it gives CASSLLGGGPVDYGYTF.